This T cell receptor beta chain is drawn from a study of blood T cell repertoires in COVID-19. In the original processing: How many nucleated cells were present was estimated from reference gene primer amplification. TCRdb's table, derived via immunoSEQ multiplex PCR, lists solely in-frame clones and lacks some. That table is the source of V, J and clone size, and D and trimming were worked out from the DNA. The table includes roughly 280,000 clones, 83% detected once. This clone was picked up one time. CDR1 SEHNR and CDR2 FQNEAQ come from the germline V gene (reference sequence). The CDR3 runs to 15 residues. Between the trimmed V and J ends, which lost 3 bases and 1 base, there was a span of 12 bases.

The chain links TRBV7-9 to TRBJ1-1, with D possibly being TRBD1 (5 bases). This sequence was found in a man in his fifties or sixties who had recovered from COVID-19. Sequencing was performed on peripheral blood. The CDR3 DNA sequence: TGTGCCAGCAGCTTCTACGCCAGGGAGAACACTGAAGCTTTCTTT. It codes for CASSFYARENTEAFF.